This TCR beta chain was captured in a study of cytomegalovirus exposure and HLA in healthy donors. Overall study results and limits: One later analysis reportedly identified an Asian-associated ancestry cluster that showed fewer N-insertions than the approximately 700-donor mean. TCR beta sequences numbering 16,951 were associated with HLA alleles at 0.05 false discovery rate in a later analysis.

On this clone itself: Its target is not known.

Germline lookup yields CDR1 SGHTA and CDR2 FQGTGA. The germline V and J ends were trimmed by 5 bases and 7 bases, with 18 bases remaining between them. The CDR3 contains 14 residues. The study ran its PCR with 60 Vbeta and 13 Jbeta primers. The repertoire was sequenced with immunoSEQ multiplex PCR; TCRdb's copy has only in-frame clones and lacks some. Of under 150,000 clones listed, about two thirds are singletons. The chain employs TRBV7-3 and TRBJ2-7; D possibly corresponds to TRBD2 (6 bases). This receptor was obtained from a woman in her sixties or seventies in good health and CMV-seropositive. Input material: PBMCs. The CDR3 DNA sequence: TGTGCCAGCAGCCCCCCAGGGACTTTTGGAGAGCAGTACTTC. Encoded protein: CASSPPGTFGEQYF.